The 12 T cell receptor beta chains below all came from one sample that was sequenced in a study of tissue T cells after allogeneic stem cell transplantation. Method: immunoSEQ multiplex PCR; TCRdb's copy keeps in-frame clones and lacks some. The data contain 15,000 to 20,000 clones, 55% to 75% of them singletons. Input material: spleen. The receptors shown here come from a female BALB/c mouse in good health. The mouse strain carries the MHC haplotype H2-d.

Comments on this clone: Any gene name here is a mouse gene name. CDR3 region: CASRADNNQAPLF. CDR3 DNA, as far as it was read: TGTGCCAGCAGGGCCGATAACAACCAGGCTCCGCTT. The chain recombines TRBV19 with TRBJ1-5; D unclear. The CDR3 goes on 1 residue after the read ends, and that part is filled in from the germline J gene. V was clipped by 5 bases and J by 0 bases, with 6 bases between them. Germline lookup yields CDR1 FNHDT and CDR2 SITEND (reference sequence). The CDR3 covers 13 residues. The whole variable domain, remainder taken from reference TRBV19 and TRBJ1-5, is GGIITQTPKFLIGQEGQKLTLKCQQNFNHDTMYWYRQDSGKGLRLIYYSITENDLQKGDLSEGYDASREKKSSFSLTVTSAQKNEMAVFLCASRADNNQAPLFGEGTRLSVL.

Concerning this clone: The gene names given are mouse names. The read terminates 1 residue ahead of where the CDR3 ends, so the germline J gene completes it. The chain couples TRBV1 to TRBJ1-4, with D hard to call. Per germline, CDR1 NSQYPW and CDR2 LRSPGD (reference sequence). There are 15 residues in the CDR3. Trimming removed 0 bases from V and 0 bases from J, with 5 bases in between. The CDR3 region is CTCSAEPISNERLFF. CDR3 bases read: TGCACCTGCAGTGCAGAGCCAATTTCCAACGAAAGATTATTT.

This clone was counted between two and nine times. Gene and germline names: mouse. CDR3 bases read: TGTGCCAGCAGTATAGCCGGACAGGTGGCTGGAAATACGCTCTAT. Its protein product is CASSIAGQVAGNTLY. The whole CDR3 is CASSIAGQVAGNTLYF. V usage is TRBV19 and J usage is TRBJ1-3, with TRBD1 matching over 7 bases. The CDR3 extends 1 residue past the end of the read, so its final part is completed from the germline J gene. Germline trimming cut 0 bases from V and 2 bases from J; bases unmatched to any gene: 5. The V gene's germline CDR1 is FNHDT and CDR2 SITEND (reference sequence). This CDR3 has 16 residues. The complete variable domain, with remaining parts taken from reference TRBV19 and TRBJ1-3, reads GGIITQTPKFLIGQEGQKLTLKCQQNFNHDTMYWYRQDSGKGLRLIYYSITENDLQKGDLSEGYDASREKKSSFSLTVTSAQKNEMAVFLCASSIAGQVAGNTLYFGEGSRLIVV.

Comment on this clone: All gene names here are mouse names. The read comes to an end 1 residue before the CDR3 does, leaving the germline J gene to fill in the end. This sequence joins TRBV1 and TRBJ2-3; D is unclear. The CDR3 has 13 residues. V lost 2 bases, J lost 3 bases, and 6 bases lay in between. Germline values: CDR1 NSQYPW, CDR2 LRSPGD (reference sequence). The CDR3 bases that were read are TGCACCTGCAGTGCATATGGCGCAGAAACGCTGTAT. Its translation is CTCSAYGAETLY. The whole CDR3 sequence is CTCSAYGAETLYF.

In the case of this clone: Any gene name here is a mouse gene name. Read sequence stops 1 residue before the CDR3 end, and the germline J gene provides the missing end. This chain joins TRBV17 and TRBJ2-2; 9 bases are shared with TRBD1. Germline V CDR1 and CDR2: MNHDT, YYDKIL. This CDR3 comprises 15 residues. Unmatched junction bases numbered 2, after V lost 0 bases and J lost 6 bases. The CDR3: CASSRDRQGAGQLYF. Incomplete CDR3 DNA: TGTGCTAGCAGTAGAGATCGACAGGGGGCCGGGCAGCTCTAC.

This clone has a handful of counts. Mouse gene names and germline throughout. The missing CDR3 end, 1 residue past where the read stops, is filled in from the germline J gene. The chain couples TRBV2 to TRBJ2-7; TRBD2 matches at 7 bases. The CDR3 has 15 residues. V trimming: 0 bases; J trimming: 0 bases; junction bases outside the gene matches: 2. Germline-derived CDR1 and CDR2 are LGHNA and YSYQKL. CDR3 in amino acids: CASSQDWGSSYEQYF. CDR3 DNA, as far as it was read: TGTGCCAGCAGCCAAGACTGGGGGAGCTCCTATGAACAGTAC.

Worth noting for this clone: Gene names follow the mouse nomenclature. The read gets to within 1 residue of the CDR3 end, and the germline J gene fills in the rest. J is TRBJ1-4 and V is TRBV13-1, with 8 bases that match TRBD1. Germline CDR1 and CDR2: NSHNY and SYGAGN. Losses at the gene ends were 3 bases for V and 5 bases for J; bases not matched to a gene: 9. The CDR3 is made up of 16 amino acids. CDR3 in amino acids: CASSGGTGSLNERLFF. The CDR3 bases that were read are TGTGCCAGCAGTGGGGGGACAGGAAGTTTGAACGAAAGATTATTT.

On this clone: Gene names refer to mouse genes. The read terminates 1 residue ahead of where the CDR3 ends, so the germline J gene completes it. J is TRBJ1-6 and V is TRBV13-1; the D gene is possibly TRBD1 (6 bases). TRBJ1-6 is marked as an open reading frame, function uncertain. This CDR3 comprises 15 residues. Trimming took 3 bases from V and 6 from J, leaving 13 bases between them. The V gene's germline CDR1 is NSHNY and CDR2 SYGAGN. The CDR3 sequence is CASSAKDRFNSPLYF. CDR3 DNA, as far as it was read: TGTGCCAGCAGTGCTAAAGACAGGTTTAATTCGCCCCTCTAC.

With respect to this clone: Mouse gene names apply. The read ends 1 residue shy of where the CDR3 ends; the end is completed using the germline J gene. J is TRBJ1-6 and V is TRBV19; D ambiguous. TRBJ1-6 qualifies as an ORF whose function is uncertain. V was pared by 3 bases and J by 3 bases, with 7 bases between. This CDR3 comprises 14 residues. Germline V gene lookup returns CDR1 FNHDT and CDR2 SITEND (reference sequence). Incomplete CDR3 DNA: TGTGCCAGCAGTAACCAGAACTATAATTCGCCCCTCTAC. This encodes CASSNQNYNSPLY. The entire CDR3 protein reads CASSNQNYNSPLYF.

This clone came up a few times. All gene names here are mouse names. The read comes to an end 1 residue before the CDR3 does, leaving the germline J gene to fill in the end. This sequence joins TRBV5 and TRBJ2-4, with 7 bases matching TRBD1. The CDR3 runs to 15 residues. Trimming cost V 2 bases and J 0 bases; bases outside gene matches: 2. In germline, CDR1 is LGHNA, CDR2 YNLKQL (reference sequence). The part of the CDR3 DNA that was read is TGTGCCAGCAGCCAACAGGGGGATAGTCAAAACACCTTGTAC. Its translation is CASSQQGDSQNTLY. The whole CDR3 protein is CASSQQGDSQNTLYF.

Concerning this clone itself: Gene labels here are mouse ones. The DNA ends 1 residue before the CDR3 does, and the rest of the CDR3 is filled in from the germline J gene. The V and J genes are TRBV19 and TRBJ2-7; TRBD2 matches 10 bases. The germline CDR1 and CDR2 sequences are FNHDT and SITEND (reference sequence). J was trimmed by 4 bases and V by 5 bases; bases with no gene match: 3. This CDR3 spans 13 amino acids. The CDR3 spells CASRGLGSYEQYF. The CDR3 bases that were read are TGTGCCAGCAGGGGACTGGGGTCTTATGAACAGTAC.

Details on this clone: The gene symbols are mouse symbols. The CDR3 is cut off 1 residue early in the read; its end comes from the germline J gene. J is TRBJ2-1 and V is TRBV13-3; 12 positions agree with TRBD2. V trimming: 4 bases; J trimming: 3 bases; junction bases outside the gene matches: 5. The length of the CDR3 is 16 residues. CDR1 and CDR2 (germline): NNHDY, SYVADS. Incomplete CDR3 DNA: TGTGCCAGCAGTTCCGGGACTGGGGGGCCCTATGCTGAGCAGTTC. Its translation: CASSSGTGGPYAEQF. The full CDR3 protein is CASSSGTGGPYAEQFF.